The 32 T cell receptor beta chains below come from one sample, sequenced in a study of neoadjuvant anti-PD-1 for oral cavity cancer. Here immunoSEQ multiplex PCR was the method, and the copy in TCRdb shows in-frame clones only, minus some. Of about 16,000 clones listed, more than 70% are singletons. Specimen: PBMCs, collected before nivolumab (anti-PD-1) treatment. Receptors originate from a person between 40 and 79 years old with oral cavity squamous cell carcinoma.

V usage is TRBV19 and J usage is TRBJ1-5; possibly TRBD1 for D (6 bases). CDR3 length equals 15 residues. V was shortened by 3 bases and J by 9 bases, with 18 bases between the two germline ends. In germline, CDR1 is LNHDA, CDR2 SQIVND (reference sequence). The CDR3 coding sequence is TGTGCCAGTAGTATTGTAGGGGACATAATTTGGCCCCAGCATTTT. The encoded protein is CASSIVGDIIWPQHF.

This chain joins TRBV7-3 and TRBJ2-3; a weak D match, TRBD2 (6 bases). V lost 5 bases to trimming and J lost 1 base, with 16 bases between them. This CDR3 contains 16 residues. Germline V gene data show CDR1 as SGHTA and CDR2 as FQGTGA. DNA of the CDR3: TGTGCCAGCAGCCGCTTAGCAGGAGGGGGCACAGATACGCAGTATTTT. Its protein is CASSRLAGGGTDTQYF.

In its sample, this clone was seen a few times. Here the CDR3 DNA reads TGTGCCAGCAGCCCTTTGTCGGGGTACGAGCAGTACTTC. Translated, it gives CASSPLSGYEQYF. This chain links TRBV7-2 with TRBJ2-7, with D possibly matching TRBD2 (5 bases). Per germline, CDR1 SGHTA and CDR2 FQGNSA. The length of the CDR3 is 13 residues. The V end lost 5 bases, the J end lost 4 bases, and 12 bases lay between the germline ends.

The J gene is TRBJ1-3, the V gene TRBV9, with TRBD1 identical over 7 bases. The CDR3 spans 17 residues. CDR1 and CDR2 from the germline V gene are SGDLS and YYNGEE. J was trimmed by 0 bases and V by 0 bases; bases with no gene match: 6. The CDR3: CASSVATGDSSGNTIYF. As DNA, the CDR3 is TGTGCCAGCAGCGTAGCTACAGGGGACAGCTCTGGAAACACCATATATTTT.

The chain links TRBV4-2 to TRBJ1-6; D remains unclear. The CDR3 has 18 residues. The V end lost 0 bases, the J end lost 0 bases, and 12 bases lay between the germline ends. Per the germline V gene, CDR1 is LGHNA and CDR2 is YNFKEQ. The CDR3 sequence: CASSQERGLNSYNSPLHF. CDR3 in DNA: TGTGCCAGCAGCCAAGAGAGAGGACTGAACTCCTATAATTCACCCCTCCACTTT.

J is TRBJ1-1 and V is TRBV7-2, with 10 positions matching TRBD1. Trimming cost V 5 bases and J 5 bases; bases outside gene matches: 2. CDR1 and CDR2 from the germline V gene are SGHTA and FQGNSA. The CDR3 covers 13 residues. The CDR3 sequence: CASSLDRGTEAFF. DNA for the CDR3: TGTGCCAGCAGCCTGGACAGGGGGACTGAAGCTTTCTTT.

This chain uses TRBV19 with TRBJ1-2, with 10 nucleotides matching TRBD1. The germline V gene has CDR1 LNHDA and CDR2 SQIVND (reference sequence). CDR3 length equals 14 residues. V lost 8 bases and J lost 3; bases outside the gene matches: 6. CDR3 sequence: CASGDRGRYYGYTF. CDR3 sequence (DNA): TGTGCCAGTGGTGACAGGGGGCGTTACTATGGCTACACCTTC.

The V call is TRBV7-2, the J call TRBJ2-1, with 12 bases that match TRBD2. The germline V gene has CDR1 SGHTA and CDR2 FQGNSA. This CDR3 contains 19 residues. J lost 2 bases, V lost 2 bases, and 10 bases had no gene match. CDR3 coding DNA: TGTGCCAGCAGCTTAAATTGGGCTAGCGGGAGGGCCCCCTACAATGAGCAGTTCTTC. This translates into CASSLNWASGRAPYNEQFF.

This chain's CDR3 is CASRADSHWEAFF. The CDR3, as DNA: TGTGCCAGCAGAGCAGACAGCCATTGGGAAGCTTTCTTT. The chain employs TRBV2 and TRBJ1-1; a possible D gene is TRBD1 (5 bases). V lost 6 bases to trimming and J lost 8 bases, with 16 bases between them. Germline-derived CDR1 and CDR2 are SNHLY and FYNNEI. The CDR3 runs to 13 residues.

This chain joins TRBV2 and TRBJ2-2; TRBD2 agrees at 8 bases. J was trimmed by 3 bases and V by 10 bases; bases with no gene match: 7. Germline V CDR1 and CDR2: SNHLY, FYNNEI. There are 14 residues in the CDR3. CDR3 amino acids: CAKKRGSDTGELFF. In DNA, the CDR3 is TGTGCCAAGAAGCGGGGGTCGGACACCGGGGAGCTGTTTTTT.

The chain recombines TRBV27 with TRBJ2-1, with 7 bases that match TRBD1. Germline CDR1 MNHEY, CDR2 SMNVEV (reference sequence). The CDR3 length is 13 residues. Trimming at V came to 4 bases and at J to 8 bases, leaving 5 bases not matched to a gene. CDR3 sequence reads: CASSSPTGDEQFF. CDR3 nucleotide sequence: TGTGCCAGCAGTTCCCCAACAGGGGATGAGCAGTTCTTC.

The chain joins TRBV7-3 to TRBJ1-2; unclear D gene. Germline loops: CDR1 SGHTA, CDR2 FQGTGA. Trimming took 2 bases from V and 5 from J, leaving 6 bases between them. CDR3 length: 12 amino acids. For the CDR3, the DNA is TGTGCCAGCAGCTTAGGGGAATATGGCTACACCTTC. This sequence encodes CASSLGEYGYTF.

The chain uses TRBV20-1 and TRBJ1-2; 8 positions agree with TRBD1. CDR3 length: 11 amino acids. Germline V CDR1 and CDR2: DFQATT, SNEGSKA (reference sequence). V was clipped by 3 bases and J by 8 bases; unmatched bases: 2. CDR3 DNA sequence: TGCAGTGCTAGTGGACAGGGAGGCTACACCTTC. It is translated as CSASGQGGYTF.

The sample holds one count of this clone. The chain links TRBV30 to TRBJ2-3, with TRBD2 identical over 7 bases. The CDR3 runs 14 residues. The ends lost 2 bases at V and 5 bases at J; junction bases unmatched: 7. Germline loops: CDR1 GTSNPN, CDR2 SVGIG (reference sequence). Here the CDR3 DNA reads TGTGCCTGGAGTCTGTTGGCGGGAGTAGATACGCAGTATTTT. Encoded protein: CAWSLLAGVDTQYF.

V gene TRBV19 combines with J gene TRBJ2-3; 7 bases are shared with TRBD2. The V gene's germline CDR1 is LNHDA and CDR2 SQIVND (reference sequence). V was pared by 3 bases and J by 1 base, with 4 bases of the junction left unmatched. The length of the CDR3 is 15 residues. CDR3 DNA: TGTGCCAGTAGTATTTGGCTAGCGGGCACAGATACGCAGTATTTT. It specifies CASSIWLAGTDTQYF. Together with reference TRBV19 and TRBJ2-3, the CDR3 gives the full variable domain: DGGITQSPKYLFRKEGQNVTLSCEQNLNHDAMYWYRQDPGQGLRLIYYSQIVNDFQKGDIAEGYSVSREKKESFPLTVTSAQKNPTAFYLCASSIWLAGTDTQYFGPGTRLTVL.

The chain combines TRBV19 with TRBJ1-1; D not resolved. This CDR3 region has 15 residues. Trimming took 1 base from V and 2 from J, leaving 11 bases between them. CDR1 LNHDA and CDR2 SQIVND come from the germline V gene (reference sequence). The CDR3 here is CASSIAPWGNTEAFF. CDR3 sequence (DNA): TGTGCCAGTAGTATAGCCCCGTGGGGTAACACTGAAGCTTTCTTT.

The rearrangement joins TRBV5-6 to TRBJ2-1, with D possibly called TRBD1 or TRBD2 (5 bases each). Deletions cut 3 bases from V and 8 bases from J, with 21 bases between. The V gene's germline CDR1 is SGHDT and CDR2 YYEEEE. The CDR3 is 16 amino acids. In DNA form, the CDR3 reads TGTGCCAGCAGCTCGGGGACGGCCCTATCCACCCATGAGCAGTTCTTC. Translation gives CASSSGTALSTHEQFF. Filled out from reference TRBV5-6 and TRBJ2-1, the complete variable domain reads DAGVTQSPTHLIKTRGQQVTLRCSPKSGHDTVSWYQQALGQGPQFIFQYYEEEERQRGNFPDRFSGHQFPNYSSELNVNALLLGDSALYLCASSSGTALSTHEQFFGPGTRLTVL.

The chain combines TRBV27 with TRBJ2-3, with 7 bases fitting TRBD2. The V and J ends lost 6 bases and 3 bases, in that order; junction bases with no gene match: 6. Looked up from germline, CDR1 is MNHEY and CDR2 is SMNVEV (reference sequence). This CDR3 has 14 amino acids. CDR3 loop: CASRMGGRTDTQYF. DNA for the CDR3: TGTGCCAGCAGAATGGGCGGGAGAACAGATACGCAGTATTTT.

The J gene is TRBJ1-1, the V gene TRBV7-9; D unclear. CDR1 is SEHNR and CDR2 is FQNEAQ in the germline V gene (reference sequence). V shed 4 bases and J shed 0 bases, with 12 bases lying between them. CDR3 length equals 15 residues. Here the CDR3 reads CASSSVSGVNTEAFF. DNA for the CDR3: TGTGCCAGCAGCTCCGTTTCAGGAGTGAACACTGAAGCTTTCTTT.

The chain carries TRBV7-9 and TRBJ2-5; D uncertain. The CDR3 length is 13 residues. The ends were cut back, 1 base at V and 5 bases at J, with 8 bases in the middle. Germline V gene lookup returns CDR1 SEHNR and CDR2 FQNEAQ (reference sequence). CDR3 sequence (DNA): TGTGCCAGCAGCTTAGGACATTGGGAGACCCAGTACTTC. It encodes CASSLGHWETQYF.

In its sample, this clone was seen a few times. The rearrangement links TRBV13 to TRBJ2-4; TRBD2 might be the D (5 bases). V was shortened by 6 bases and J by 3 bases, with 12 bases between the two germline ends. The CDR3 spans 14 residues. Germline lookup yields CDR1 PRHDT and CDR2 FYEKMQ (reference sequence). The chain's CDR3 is CASRLGISKNIQYF. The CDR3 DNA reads TGTGCCAGCAGACTCGGGATTAGCAAAAACATTCAGTACTTC.

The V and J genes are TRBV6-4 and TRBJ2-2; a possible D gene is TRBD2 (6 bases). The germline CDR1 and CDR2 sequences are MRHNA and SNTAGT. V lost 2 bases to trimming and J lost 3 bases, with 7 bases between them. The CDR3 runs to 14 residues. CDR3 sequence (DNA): TGTGCCAGCAGTGACGGCGGGGACACCGGGGAGCTGTTTTTT. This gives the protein CASSDGGDTGELFF.

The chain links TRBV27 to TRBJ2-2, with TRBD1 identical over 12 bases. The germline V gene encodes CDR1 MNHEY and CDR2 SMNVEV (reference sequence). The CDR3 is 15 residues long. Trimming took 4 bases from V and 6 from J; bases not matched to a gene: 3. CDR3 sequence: CASSSGTGGAGELFF. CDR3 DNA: TGTGCCAGCAGTTCGGGGACAGGGGGCGCCGGGGAGCTGTTTTTT.

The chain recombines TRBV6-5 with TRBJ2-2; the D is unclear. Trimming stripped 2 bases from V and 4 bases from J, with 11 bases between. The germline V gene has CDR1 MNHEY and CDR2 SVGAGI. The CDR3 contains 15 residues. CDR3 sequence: CASSYQSARTGELFF. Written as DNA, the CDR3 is TGTGCCAGCAGTTACCAGTCGGCACGCACCGGGGAGCTGTTTTTT.

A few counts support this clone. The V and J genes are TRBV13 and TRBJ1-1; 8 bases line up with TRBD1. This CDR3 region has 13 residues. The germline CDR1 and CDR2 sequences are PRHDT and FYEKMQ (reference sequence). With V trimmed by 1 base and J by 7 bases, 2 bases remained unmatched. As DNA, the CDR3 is TGTGCCAGCAGCTTAGCACAGGGGGTTGAAGCTTTCTTT. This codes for CASSLAQGVEAFF.

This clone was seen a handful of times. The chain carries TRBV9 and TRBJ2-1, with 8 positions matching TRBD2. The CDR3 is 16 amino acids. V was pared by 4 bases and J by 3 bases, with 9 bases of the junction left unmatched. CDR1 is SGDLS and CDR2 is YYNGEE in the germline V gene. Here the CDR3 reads CASSPRLAGFYNEQFF. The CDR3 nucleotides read TGTGCCAGCAGCCCCCGCCTAGCGGGCTTCTACAATGAGCAGTTCTTC.

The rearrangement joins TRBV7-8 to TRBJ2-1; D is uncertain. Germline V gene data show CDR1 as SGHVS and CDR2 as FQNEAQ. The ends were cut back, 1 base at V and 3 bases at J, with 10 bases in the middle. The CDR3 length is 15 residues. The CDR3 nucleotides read TGTGCCAGCAGCTTAGTGGGGATGCTCTACAATGAGCAGTTCTTC. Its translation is CASSLVGMLYNEQFF.

DNA for the CDR3: TGTGCCAGCAGCTTATACCCGGACGGCACAGATACGCAGTATTTT. It specifies CASSLYPDGTDTQYF. The J gene is TRBJ2-3, the V gene TRBV5-6; D unclear. V lost 2 bases to trimming and J lost 1 base, with 11 bases between them. CDR3 length: 15 amino acids. CDR1 SGHDT and CDR2 YYEEEE come from the germline V gene.

CDR3 amino acids: CASSDERVGLFF. CDR3 bases: TGTGCCAGCAGTGACGAGCGGGTAGGGCTGTTTTTT. The chain combines TRBV2 with TRBJ2-2; D perhaps matches TRBD2 (6 bases). Per the germline V gene, CDR1 is SNHLY and CDR2 is FYNNEI. This CDR3 has 12 residues. The V and J ends lost 3 bases and 13 bases respectively, with 12 bases between them.

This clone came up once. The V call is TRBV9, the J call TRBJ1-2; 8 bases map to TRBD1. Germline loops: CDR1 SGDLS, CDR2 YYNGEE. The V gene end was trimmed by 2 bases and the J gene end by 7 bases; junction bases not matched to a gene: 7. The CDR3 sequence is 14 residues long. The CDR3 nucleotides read TGTGCCAGCAGCGTCGACAGGGGAGGCGGTGGCTACACCTTC. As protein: CASSVDRGGGGYTF.

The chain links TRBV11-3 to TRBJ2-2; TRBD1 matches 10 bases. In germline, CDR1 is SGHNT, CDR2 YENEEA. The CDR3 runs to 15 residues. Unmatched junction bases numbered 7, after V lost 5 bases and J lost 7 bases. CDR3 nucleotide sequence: TGTGCCAGCAGCAGACGACAGGGGGCGGGCGGGGAGCTGTTTTTT. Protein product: CASSRRQGAGGELFF.

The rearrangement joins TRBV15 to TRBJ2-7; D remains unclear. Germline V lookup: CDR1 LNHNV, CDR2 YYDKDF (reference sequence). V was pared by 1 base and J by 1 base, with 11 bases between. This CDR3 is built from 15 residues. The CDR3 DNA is TGTGCCACCAGCAGAGGGTCCGGCGGTTCCTACGAGCAGTACTTC. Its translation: CATSRGSGGSYEQYF.